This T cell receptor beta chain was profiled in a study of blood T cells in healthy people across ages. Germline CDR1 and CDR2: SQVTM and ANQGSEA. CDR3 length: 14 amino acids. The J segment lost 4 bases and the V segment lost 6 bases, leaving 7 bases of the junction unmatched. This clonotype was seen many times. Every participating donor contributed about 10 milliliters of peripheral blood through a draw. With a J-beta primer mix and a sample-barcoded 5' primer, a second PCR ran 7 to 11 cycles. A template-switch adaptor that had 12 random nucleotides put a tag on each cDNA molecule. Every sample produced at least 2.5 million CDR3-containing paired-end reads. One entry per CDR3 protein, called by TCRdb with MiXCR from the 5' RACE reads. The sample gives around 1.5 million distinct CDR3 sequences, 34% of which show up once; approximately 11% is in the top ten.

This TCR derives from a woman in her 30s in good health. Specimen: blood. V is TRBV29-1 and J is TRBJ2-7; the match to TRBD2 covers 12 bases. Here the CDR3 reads CSVRLAGELYEQYF. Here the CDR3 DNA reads TGCAGCGTCCGACTAGCGGGAGAACTTTACGAGCAGTACTTC.